The rows below give T cell receptor beta chains drawn from one sample of a study of cytomegalovirus exposure and HLA in healthy donors. Libraries were prepared by immunoSEQ multiplex PCR; TCRdb keeps only in-frame clonotypes and omits some of them. The sample records over 80,000 clones, 65% to 85% being singletons. The specimen sequenced was PBMCs. All receptors come from a man in his fifties or sixties in good health and CMV-seronegative. Each CDR3 is given with its conserved first and last residue. A D gene is named only where the DNA matches it firmly. A clone size is listed for some rows: how often the clone was seen (once, few, many), or a class if it is expanded.

j_call d_call v_call clone_size cdr3_aa cdr3_nt
TRBJ2-5 . TRBV7-9 . CATGTQETQYF TGTGCCACTGGGACTCAAGAGACCCAGTACTTC
TRBJ1-3 . TRBV10-3 . CAISEMASGNTIYF TGTGCCATCAGTGAGATGGCTTCTGGAAACACCATATATTTT
TRBJ1-5 . TRBV29-1 . CSVVQARAQHF TGCAGCGTTGTCCAGGCGAGGGCCCAGCATTTT
TRBJ2-5 . TRBV5-8 once CASSLDGSDETQYF TGTGCCAGCAGCTTGGACGGGAGCGATGAGACCCAGTACTTC
TRBJ2-2 . TRBV28 . CASGTNTGELFF TGTGCCTCCGGGACGAACACCGGGGAGCTGTTTTTT
TRBJ2-5 . TRBV6-5 . CASSSIPPPSAKTQYF TGTGCCAGCAGTTCAATACCGCCTCCAAGCGCGAAGACCCAGTACTTC
TRBJ2-1 TRBD2 TRBV7-9 . CASSRWGRDNEQFF TGTGCCAGCAGCCGCTGGGGGAGGGACAATGAGCAGTTCTTC
TRBJ1-2 TRBD1 TRBV2 . CASSVKGTGYGYTF TGTGCCAGCAGTGTTAAAGGGACAGGCTATGGCTACACCTTC
TRBJ1-1 . TRBV5-4 once CASSLESSVNTEAFF TGTGCCAGCAGCTTGGAATCGAGTGTGAACACTGAAGCTTTCTTT
TRBJ2-7 . TRBV6-4 . CASSLGPSSEQYF TGTGCCAGCAGCCTCGGACCTAGCAGCGAGCAGTACTTC
TRBJ2-1 TRBD2 TRBV28 few CASIPGLAGGGNEQFF TGTGCCAGCATACCGGGACTAGCGGGAGGAGGCAATGAGCAGTTCTTC
TRBJ1-3 TRBD1 TRBV7-8 . CASSQKDRGMRSGNTIYF TGTGCCAGCAGCCAAAAAGACAGGGGCATGCGGTCTGGAAACACCATATATTTT
TRBJ1-1 TRBD1 TRBV5-1 . CASSEQGTGTEAFF TGCGCCAGCAGCGAACAGGGGACAGGGACTGAAGCTTTCTTT
TRBJ2-1 . TRBV27 . CASDSQRQSSYNEQFF TGTGCCAGCGATTCCCAAAGACAGAGCTCCTACAATGAGCAGTTCTTC
TRBJ1-4 . TRBV19 once CASSKTPGGANEKLFF TGTGCCAGTAGTAAGACTCCGGGAGGCGCTAATGAAAAACTGTTTTTT
TRBJ1-1 TRBD1 TRBV19 few CASKGQTVAEAFF TGTGCCAGTAAGGGACAGACGGTCGCTGAAGCTTTCTTT
TRBJ2-5 . TRBV7-2 . CASSPPGLPGVETQYF TGTGCCAGCAGCCCACCCGGACTACCGGGGGTCGAGACCCAGTACTTC
TRBJ2-1 TRBD2 TRBV5-1 . CASCADGREINEQFF TGCGCCAGCTGTGCAGACGGGAGGGAAATCAATGAGCAGTTCTTC
TRBJ2-2 TRBD2 TRBV5-1 . CASRAGTSGRGNTGELFF TGCGCCAGCAGAGCCGGGACTAGCGGGAGGGGGAACACCGGGGAGCTGTTTTTT
TRBJ1-5 . TRBV2 . CASKRSSNQPQHF TGTGCCAGCAAGCGCAGTAGCAATCAGCCCCAGCATTTT
TRBJ2-1 . TRBV28 . CASSMSRGYNEQFF TGTGCCAGCAGTATGTCTAGAGGCTACAATGAGCAGTTCTTC
TRBJ2-1 TRBD2 TRBV5-1 . CASSLVPPAGGLAYDNEQFF TGCGCCAGCAGCTTGGTCCCTCCAGCGGGAGGATTAGCTTATGACAATGAGCAGTTCTTC
TRBJ1-3 . TRBV5-4 . CASRPQGVGNTIYF TGTGCCAGCAGACCACAGGGAGTGGGAAACACCATATATTTT